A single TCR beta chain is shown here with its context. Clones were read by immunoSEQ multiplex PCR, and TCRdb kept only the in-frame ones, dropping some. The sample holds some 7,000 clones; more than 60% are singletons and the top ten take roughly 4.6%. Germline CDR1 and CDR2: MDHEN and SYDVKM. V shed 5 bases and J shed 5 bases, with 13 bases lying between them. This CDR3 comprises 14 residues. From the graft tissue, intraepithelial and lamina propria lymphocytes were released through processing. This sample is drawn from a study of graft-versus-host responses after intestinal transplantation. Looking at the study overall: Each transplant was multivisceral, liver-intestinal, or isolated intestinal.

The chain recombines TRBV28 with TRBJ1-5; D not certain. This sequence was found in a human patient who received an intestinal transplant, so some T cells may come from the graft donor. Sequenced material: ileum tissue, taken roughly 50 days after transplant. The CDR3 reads CASSLGVEHQPQHF. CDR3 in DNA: TGTGCCAGCAGTCTCGGGGTTGAACATCAGCCCCAGCATTTT.